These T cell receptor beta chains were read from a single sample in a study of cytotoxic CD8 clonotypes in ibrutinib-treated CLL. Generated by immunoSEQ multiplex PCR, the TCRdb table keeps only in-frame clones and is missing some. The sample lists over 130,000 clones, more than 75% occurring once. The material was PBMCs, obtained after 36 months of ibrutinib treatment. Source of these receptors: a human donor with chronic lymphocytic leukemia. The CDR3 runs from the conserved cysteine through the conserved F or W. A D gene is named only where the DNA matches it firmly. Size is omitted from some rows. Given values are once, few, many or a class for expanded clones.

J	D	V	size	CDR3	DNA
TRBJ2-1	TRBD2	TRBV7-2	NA	CASSLAHGRGTEQFF	TGTGCCAGCAGCTTAGCTCACGGGAGGGGAACCGAGCAGTTCTTC
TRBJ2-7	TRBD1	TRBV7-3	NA	CASSKDRGTLEQYF	TGTGCCAGCAGCAAAGACAGGGGGACTCTCGAGCAGTACTTC
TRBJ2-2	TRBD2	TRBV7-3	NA	CASSSRLPGLAGTGELFF	TGTGCCAGCAGCTCCAGACTTCCGGGACTAGCGGGCACCGGGGAGCTGTTTTTT
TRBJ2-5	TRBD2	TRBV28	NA	CASSQFGGKQETQYF	TGTGCCAGCAGTCAATTCGGGGGGAAACAAGAGACCCAGTACTTC
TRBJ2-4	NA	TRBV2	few	CATSGLAKNIQYF	TGTGCCACCTCCGGACTAGCCAAAAACATTCAGTACTTC
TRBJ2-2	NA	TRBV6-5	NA	CASSSYLLGGTGELFF	TGTGCCAGCAGTTCCTACCTTTTGGGCGGGACCGGGGAGCTGTTTTTT
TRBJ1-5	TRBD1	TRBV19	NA	CASSILSNTGARQPQHF	TGTGCCAGTAGTATCCTATCAAACACAGGGGCGAGGCAGCCCCAGCATTTT
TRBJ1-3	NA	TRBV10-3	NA	CAISESSSGNTIYF	TGTGCCATCAGTGAGTCGAGCTCTGGAAACACCATATATTTT
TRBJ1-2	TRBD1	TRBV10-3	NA	CAIRWDSLNYGYTF	TGTGCCATCAGGTGGGACAGTCTAAACTATGGCTACACCTTC
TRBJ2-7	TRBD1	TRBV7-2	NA	CASSQGQVLLTYEQYF	TGTGCCAGCAGCCAGGGACAGGTTCTATTGACCTACGAGCAGTACTTC
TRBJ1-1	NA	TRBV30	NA	CARRHRERSTEAFF	TGTGCCAGGCGTCACAGGGAGAGGAGCACTGAAGCTTTCTTT
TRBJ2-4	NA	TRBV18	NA	CASSPWGAKNIQYF	TGTGCCAGCTCACCGTGGGGAGCCAAAAACATTCAGTACTTC
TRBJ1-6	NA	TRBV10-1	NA	CASSGRPDNSPLHF	TGCGCCAGCAGTGGACGGCCGGATAATTCACCCCTCCACTTT
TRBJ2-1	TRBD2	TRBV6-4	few	CASSAASGGYNEQFF	TGTGCCAGCAGTGCGGCTAGCGGGGGTTACAATGAGCAGTTCTTC
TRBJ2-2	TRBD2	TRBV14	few	CASSRPSGRITGELFF	TGTGCCAGCAGCCGCCCTAGCGGGAGAATCACCGGGGAGCTGTTTTTT
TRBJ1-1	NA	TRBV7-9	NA	CASSSWGLIAFF	TGTGCCAGCAGCTCATGGGGCTTGATAGCTTTCTTT
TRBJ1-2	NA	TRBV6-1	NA	CASSERASGRDGYTF	TGTGCCAGCAGTGAAAGGGCCTCAGGGAGGGATGGCTACACCTTC